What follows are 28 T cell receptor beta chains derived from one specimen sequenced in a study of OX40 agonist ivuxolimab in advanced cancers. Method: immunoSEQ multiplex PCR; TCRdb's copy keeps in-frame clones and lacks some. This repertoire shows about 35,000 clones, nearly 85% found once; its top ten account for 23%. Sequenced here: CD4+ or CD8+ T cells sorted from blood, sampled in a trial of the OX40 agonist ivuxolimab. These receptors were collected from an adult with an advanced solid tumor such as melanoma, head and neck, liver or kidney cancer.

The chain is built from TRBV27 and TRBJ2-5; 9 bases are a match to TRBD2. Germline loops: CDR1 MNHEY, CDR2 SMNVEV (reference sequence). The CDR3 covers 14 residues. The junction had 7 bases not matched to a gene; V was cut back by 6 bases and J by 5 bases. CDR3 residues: CASSRAGGGETQYF. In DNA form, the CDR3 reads TGTGCCAGCAGCCGAGCGGGGGGCGGGGAGACCCAGTACTTC.

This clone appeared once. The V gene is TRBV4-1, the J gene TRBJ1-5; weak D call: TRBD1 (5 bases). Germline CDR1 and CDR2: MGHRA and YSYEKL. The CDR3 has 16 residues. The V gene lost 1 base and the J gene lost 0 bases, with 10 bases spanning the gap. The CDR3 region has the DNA TGCGCCAGCAGCCAAGCAGGGCATCCTAGCAATCAGCCCCAGCATTTT. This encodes CASSQAGHPSNQPQHF.

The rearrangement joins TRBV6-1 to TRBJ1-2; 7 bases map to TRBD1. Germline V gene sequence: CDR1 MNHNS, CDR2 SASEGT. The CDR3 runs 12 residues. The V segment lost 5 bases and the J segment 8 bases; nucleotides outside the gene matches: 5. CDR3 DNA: TGTGCCAGCAGTAGCACAGGGGTGGGCTACACCTTC. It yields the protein CASSSTGVGYTF.

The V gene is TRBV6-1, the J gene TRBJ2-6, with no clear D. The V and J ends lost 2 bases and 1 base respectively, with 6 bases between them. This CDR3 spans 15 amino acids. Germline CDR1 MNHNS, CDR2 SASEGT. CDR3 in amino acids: CASSEKTSGANVLTF. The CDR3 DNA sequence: TGTGCCAGCAGTGAAAAGACATCTGGGGCCAACGTCCTGACTTTC.

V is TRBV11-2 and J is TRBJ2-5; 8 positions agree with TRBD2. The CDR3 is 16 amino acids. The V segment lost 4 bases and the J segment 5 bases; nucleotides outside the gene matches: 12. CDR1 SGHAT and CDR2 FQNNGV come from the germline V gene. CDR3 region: CASSSHSSGSGETQYF. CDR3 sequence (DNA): TGTGCCAGCAGCTCCCACAGCAGCGGGAGCGGGGAGACCCAGTACTTC.

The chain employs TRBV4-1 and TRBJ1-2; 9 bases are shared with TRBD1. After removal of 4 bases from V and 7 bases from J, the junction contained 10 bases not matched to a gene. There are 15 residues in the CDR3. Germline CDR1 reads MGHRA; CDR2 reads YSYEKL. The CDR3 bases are TGCGCCAGCAGCCCGGGGACAGGGTGGGCAGGTGGCTACACCTTC. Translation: CASSPGTGWAGGYTF.

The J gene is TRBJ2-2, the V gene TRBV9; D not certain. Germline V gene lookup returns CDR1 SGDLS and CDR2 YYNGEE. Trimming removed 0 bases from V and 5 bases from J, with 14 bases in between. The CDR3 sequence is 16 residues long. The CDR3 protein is CASSVAGSTPTGELFF. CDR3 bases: TGTGCCAGCAGCGTAGCCGGAAGTACACCTACCGGGGAGCTGTTTTTT.

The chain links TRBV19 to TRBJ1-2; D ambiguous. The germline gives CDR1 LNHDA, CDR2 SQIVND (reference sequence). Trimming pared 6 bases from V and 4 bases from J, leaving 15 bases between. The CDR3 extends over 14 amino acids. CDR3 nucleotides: TGTGCCAGTAGCCTCGCCGGAGGGAGCTATGGCTACACCTTC. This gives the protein CASSLAGGSYGYTF.

The CDR3 reads CASRGQRAYEQYF. The CDR3 bases are TGTGCCAGCAGGGGGCAGCGCGCCTACGAGCAGTACTTC. This rearrangement joins TRBV25-1 to TRBJ2-7; TRBD1 is a possible D gene (5 bases). Deletions cut 6 bases from V and 2 bases from J, with 11 bases between. The germline CDR1 and CDR2 sequences are MGHDK and SYGVNS. CDR3 length: 13 residues.

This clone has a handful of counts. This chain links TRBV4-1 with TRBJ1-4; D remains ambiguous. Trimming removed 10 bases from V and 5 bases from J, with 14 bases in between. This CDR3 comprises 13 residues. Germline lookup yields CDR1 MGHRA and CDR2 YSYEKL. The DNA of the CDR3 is TGCGCCACGGGGATCGGAGGGAATGAAAAACTGTTTTTT. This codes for CATGIGGNEKLFF.

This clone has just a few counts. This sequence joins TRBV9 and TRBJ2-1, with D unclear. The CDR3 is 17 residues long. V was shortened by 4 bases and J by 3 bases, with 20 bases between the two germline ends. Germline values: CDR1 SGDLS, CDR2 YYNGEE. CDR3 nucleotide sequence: TGTGCCAGCAGCTTTTTTGGCCTAGACTCAAACTACAATGAGCAGTTCTTC. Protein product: CASSFFGLDSNYNEQFF.

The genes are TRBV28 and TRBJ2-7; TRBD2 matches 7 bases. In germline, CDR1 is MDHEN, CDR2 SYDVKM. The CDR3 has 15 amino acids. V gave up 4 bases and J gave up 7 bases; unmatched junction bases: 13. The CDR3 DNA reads TGTGCCAGCAGTTCCTCCGGGACTATCCAGAGGGAGCAGTACTTC. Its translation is CASSSSGTIQREQYF. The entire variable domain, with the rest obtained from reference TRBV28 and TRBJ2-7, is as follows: DVKVTQSSRYLVKRTGEKVFLECVQDMDHENMFWYRQDPGLGLRLIYFSYDVKMKEKGDIPEGYSVSREKKERFSLILESASTNQTSMYLCASSSSGTIQREQYFGPGTRLTVT.

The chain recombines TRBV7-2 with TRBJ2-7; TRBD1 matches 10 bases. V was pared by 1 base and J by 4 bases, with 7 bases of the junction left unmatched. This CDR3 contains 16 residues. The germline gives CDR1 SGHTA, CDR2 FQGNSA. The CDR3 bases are TGTGCCAGCAGCTTAGACCCTCCGGGACAGGGGTACGAGCAGTACTTC. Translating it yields CASSLDPPGQGYEQYF.

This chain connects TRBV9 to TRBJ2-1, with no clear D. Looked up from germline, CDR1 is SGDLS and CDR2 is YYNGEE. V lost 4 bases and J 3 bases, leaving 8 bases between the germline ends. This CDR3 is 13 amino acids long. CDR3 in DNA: TGTGCCAGCAGCCCCGGCGTCTACAATGAGCAGTTCTTC. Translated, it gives CASSPGVYNEQFF.

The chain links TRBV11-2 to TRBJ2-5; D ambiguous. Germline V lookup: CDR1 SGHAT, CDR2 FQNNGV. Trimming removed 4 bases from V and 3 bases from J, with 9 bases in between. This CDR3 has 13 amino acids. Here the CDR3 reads CASSSAGEETQYF. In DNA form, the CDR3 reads TGTGCCAGCAGCTCAGCTGGGGAAGAGACCCAGTACTTC. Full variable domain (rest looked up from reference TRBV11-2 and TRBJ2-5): EAGVAQSPRYKIIEKRQSVAFWCNPISGHATLYWYQQILGQGPKLLIQFQNNGVVDDSQLPKDRFSAERLKGVDSTLKIQPAKLEDSAVYLCASSSAGEETQYFGPGTRLLVL.

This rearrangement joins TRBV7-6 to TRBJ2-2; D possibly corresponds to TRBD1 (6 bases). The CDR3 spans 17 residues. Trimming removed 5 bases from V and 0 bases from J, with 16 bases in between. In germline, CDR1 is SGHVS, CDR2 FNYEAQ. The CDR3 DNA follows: TGTGCCAGCAGCAATCCCGGGACATTCGCGAACACCGGGGAGCTGTTTTTT. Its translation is CASSNPGTFANTGELFF.

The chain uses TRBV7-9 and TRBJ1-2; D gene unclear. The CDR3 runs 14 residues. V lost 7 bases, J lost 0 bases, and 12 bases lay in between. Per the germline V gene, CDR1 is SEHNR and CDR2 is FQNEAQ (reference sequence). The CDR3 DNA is TGTGCCAGCACCCTAGAGCCTACTAACTATGGCTACACCTTC. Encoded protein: CASTLEPTNYGYTF.

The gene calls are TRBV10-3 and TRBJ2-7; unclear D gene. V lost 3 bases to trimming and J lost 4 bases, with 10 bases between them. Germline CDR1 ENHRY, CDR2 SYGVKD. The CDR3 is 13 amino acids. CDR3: CAISEVEVYEQYF. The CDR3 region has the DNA TGTGCCATCAGTGAAGTGGAAGTTTACGAGCAGTACTTC.

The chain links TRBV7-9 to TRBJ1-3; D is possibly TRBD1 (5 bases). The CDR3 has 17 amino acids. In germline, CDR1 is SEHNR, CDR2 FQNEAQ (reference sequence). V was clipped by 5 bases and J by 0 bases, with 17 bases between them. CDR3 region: CASSAYRGEFSGNTIYF. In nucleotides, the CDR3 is TGTGCCAGCAGCGCTTACCGGGGGGAATTCTCTGGAAACACCATATATTTT.

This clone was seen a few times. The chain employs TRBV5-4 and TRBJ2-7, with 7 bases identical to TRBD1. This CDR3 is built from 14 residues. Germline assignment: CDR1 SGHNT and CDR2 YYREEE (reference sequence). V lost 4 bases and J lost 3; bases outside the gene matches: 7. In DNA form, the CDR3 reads TGTGCCAGCAGCCCGGACAGGCCTATCTACGAGCAGTACTTC. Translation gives CASSPDRPIYEQYF.

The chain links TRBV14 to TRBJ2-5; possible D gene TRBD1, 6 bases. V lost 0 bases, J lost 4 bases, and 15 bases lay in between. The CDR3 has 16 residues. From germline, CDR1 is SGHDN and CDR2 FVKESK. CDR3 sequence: CASSQDGARRGETQYF. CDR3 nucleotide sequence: TGTGCCAGCAGCCAAGATGGAGCACGCAGGGGAGAGACCCAGTACTTC.

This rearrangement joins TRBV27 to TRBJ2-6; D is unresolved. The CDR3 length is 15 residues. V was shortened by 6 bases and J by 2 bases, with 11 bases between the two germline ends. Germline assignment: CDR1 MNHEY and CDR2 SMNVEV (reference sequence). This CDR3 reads CASSLGSPGANVLTF. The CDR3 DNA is TGTGCCAGCAGCCTAGGCTCGCCTGGGGCCAACGTCCTGACTTTC.

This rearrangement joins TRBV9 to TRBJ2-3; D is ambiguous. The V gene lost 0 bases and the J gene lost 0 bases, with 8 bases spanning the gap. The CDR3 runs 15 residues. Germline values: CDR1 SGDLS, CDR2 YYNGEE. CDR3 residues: CASSVGGFSTDTQYF. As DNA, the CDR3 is TGTGCCAGCAGCGTAGGGGGATTTAGCACAGATACGCAGTATTTT.

As DNA, the CDR3 is TGTGCCAGCAGAACCACCCGGGACAGGGTAGAGACCCAGTACTTC. Its protein is CASRTTRDRVETQYF. The chain joins TRBV27 to TRBJ2-5; 9 bases match TRBD1. Germline-derived CDR1 and CDR2 are MNHEY and SMNVEV (reference sequence). This CDR3 comprises 15 residues. The V and J ends lost 6 bases and 4 bases, in that order; junction bases with no gene match: 9.

The CDR3 DNA follows: TGTGCCAGCAGTTTATTCCCCCAGCGGGAGGGCGTTTGGGATGAGCAGTTCTTC. Protein product: CASSLFPQREGVWDEQFF. V is TRBV27 and J is TRBJ2-1, with 10 nucleotides matching TRBD2. Trimming cost V 1 base and J 8 bases; bases outside gene matches: 14. Germline V gene data show CDR1 as MNHEY and CDR2 as SMNVEV (reference sequence). CDR3 size: 18 residues.

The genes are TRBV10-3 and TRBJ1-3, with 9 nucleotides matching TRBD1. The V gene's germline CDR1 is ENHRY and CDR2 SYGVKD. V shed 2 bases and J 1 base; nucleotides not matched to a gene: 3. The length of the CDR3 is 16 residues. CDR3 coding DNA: TGTGCCATCAGTGAGGGACAGGGGCTGTCTGGAAACACCATATATTTT. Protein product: CAISEGQGLSGNTIYF.

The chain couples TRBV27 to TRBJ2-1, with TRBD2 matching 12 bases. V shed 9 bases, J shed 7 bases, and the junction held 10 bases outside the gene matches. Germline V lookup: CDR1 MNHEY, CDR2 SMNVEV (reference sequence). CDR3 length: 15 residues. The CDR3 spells CASKLAGGELNEQFF. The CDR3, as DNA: TGTGCCAGTAAACTAGCGGGAGGAGAATTGAATGAGCAGTTCTTC.

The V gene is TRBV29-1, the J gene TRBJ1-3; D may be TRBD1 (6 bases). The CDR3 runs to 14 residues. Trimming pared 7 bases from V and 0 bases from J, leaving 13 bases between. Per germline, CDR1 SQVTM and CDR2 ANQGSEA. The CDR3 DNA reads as TGCAGCGCTGTGGACAGCTTCTCTGGAAACACCATATATTTT. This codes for CSAVDSFSGNTIYF.